Presented here are 26 T cell receptor beta chains from one specimen sequenced in a study of T cells after yellow fever vaccination. TCRdb processed the 5' RACE reads anew with MiXCR; each CDR3 protein has one entry. The table lists about 210,000 distinct CDR3 sequences, around 6.7% of them singletons. Sequences were derived from CD4+ T cells sorted from PBMCs, sampled on the day of the yellow fever booster vaccination. The origin of the receptors is a man in his thirties or forties who received the YFV17D yellow fever vaccine.

This clonotype was seen repeatedly, ten times or more. The rearrangement uses TRBV7-9 and TRBJ2-7; D may match TRBD1 or TRBD2 (5 bases each). Germline lookup yields CDR1 SEHNR and CDR2 FQNEAQ (reference sequence). The CDR3 runs to 12 residues. V lost 2 bases to trimming and J lost 6 bases, with 8 bases between them. CDR3 in DNA: TGTGCCAGCAGCTTATTGGGGGTCGAGCAGTACTTC. Residues: CASSLLGVEQYF.

The sample holds many counts of this clonotype. The CDR3 loop reads CASSRGWSGETQYF. CDR3 bases: TGTGCCAGCAGCCGCGGGTGGTCCGGAGAGACCCAGTACTTC. This chain connects TRBV6-1 to TRBJ2-5; TRBD2 is a possible D gene (5 bases). Deletions cut 6 bases from V and 4 bases from J, with 15 bases between. The CDR3 totals 14 residues. CDR1 MNHNS and CDR2 SASEGT come from the germline V gene.

This clonotype was seen a few times. The rearrangement links TRBV12-3 or TRBV12-4 to TRBJ1-5, with D unclear. The CDR3 spans 13 residues. V lost 5 bases, J lost 4 bases, and 9 bases lay in between. CDR3 in DNA: TGTGCCAGCAGTAACGGACCTAATCAGCCCCAGCATTTT. It yields the protein CASSNGPNQPQHF.

This clonotype was detected only a few times. This chain connects TRBV5-1 to TRBJ2-3, with 9 bases lining up with TRBD1. The CDR3 is made up of 15 amino acids. Germline CDR1 and CDR2: SGHRS and YFSETQ. The V and J ends lost 4 bases and 4 bases, in that order; junction bases with no gene match: 7. CDR3 loop: CASSPTGGSSDTQYF. DNA for the CDR3: TGCGCCAGCAGCCCGACAGGGGGAAGTTCAGATACGCAGTATTTT. Looking up the rest from reference TRBV5-1 and TRBJ2-3 gives the full variable domain: KAGVTQTPRYLIKTRGQQVTLSCSPISGHRSVSWYQQTPGQGLQFLFEYFSETQRNKGNFPGRFSGRQFSNSRSEMNVSTLELGDSALYLCASSPTGGSSDTQYFGPGTRLTVL.

In its sample, this clonotype was seen many times. This rearrangement joins TRBV5-1 to TRBJ2-2; 14 positions match TRBD2. There are 18 residues in the CDR3. Germline V gene lookup returns CDR1 SGHRS and CDR2 YFSETQ. V gave up 4 bases and J gave up 3 bases; unmatched junction bases: 8. This chain's CDR3 is CASSVRLAGGPDTGELFF. For the CDR3, the DNA is TGCGCCAGCAGCGTCCGACTAGCGGGAGGGCCGGACACCGGGGAGCTGTTTTTT.

This clonotype occurred many times. J is TRBJ2-7 and V is TRBV18, with 7 bases matching TRBD2. Germline V gives CDR1 KGHSH, CDR2 LQKENI. The CDR3 is 13 amino acids. The ends lost 5 bases at V and 7 bases at J; junction bases unmatched: 8. CDR3 nucleotide sequence: TGTGCCAGCTCATTCCGGACTAGGGAGGAGCAGTACTTC. Amino acid sequence: CASSFRTREEQYF.

V is TRBV20-1 and J is TRBJ1-6, with 11 bases identical to TRBD1. Germline CDR1 DFQATT, CDR2 SNEGSKA (reference sequence). The V segment lost 6 bases and the J segment 0 bases; nucleotides outside the gene matches: 4. The CDR3 is made up of 16 amino acids. As DNA, the CDR3 is TGCAGTGCCCCTGGGACAGGGGGCTCCTATAATTCACCCCTCCACTTT. It translates to CSAPGTGGSYNSPLHF.

This clonotype was seen only a few times. This CDR3 reads CASNTAGGRGQYF. As DNA, the CDR3 is TGTGCCAGCAACACGGCCGGGGGGAGAGGGCAGTACTTC. The chain combines TRBV25-1 with TRBJ2-7; TRBD2 matches at 7 bases. CDR3 size: 13 residues. CDR1 and CDR2 from the germline V gene are MGHDK and SYGVNS. V was pared by 7 bases and J by 9 bases, with 12 bases of the junction left unmatched.

This chain joins TRBV28 and TRBJ2-7; no firm D call. The CDR3 contains 12 residues. V lost 2 bases to trimming and J lost 6 bases, with 8 bases between them. CDR1 and CDR2 from the germline V gene are MDHEN and SYDVKM. Here the CDR3 DNA reads TGTGCCAGCAGTTTACTCCTCCTCGAGCAGTACTTC. It codes for CASSLLLLEQYF.

The sample holds a few counts of this clonotype. The genes are TRBV5-1 and TRBJ2-3; 10 bases map to TRBD1. V trimming: 4 bases; J trimming: 4 bases; junction bases outside the gene matches: 9. This CDR3 is built from 16 residues. The germline gives CDR1 SGHRS, CDR2 YFSETQ. For the CDR3, the DNA is TGCGCCAGCAGCCGACCCCGGGACAGGGGCCCAGATACGCAGTATTTT. Its translation: CASSRPRDRGPDTQYF.

V usage is TRBV18 and J usage is TRBJ2-3; 12 bases are shared with TRBD2. Germline V CDR1 and CDR2: KGHSH, LQKENI. Trimming removed 8 bases from V and 4 bases from J; junction bases left unmatched: 4. The length of the CDR3 is 14 residues. CDR3 loop: CASHLAGGPDTQYF. The CDR3 DNA is TGTGCCAGCCACCTAGCGGGAGGGCCAGATACGCAGTATTTT.

This clonotype was recorded many times. The chain joins TRBV11-2 to TRBJ2-1, with 11 bases lining up with TRBD2. Germline loops: CDR1 SGHAT, CDR2 FQNNGV. This CDR3 spans 17 amino acids. V lost 3 bases and J lost 4; bases outside the gene matches: 8. Here the CDR3 DNA reads TGTGCCAGCAGCTTCCCCCTAGCGGGAGGCCCATACAATGAGCAGTTCTTC. It is translated as CASSFPLAGGPYNEQFF.

In its sample, this clonotype was seen once. This could be a read error, since a much larger clone is one nucleotide away. V and J are TRBV12-3 or TRBV12-4 and TRBJ2-7; D gene uncertain. V was cut by 7 bases and J by 6 bases, with 16 bases left in between. The CDR3 has 13 residues. CDR3 residues: CASNLGWEGEQYF. DNA for the CDR3: TGTGCCAGCAACCTCGGGTGGGAAGGCGAGCAGTACTTC.

The chain employs TRBV7-2 and TRBJ2-1, with D tentatively TRBD2 (5 bases). In germline, CDR1 is SGHTA, CDR2 FQGNSA. This CDR3 spans 15 amino acids. V was shortened by 7 bases and J by 0 bases, with 13 bases between the two germline ends. The chain's CDR3 is CASILGVSSYNEQFF. The CDR3 bases are TGTGCCAGCATCCTCGGGGTAAGCTCCTACAATGAGCAGTTCTTC.

In nucleotides, the CDR3 is TGTGCCAGCAGCTTGTATGTGGGGAGGAAGACCCAGTACTTC. As protein: CASSLYVGRKTQYF. The chain combines TRBV5-4 with TRBJ2-5; a weak D match, TRBD2 (6 bases). Trimming shortened V by 1 base and J by 6 bases, and 13 bases separated the two germline ends. Germline CDR1 and CDR2: SGHNT and YYREEE (reference sequence). The CDR3 is 14 amino acids.

V and J are TRBV18 and TRBJ2-1; D remains unclear. CDR1 is KGHSH and CDR2 is LQKENI in the germline V gene. The CDR3 spans 11 residues. With 2 bases removed from V and 12 bases from J, the gap between germline ends came to 8 bases. Here the CDR3 DNA reads TGTGCCAGCTCACCAGAGTCGGTGCAGTTCTTC. Protein: CASSPESVQFF.

This clonotype has ten or more counts. The rearrangement links TRBV20-1 to TRBJ2-2; D could derive from TRBD1 or TRBD2 (5 bases each). V was clipped by 0 bases and J by 6 bases, with 14 bases between them. This CDR3 comprises 15 residues. Germline V gene data show CDR1 as DFQATT and CDR2 as SNEGSKA (reference sequence). CDR3 bases: TGCAGTGCTAGAGACTGGACTGGGGGAGCCGGGGAGCTGTTTTTT. As protein: CSARDWTGGAGELFF.

The chain is built from TRBV3-1 and TRBJ2-7; perhaps TRBD2 as D (7 bases). Germline CDR1 is LGHDT and CDR2 is YNNKEL (reference sequence). Trimming left V 0 bases short and J 12 bases short, with 15 bases between. The CDR3 runs 13 residues. CDR3: CASSQDRRGRPYF. In nucleotides, the CDR3 is TGTGCCAGCAGCCAAGATAGGCGGGGGCGACCGTACTTC.

The chain couples TRBV7-2 to TRBJ2-1; D possibly uses TRBD1 or TRBD2 (7 bases each). This CDR3 is built from 15 residues. Looked up from germline, CDR1 is SGHTA and CDR2 is FQGNSA. Between the trimmed V and J ends, which lost 8 bases and 2 bases, there was a span of 16 bases. CDR3 loop: CASLPRGGAYNEQFF. CDR3 nucleotide sequence: TGTGCCAGCTTACCCAGGGGGGGGGCCTACAATGAGCAGTTCTTC.

The sample holds many counts of this clonotype. This rearrangement joins TRBV5-1 to TRBJ2-3, with 10 bases identical to TRBD2. Germline loops: CDR1 SGHRS, CDR2 YFSETQ. V was pared by 4 bases and J by 6 bases, with 11 bases of the junction left unmatched. CDR3 length: 16 residues. CDR3 protein: CASSPWSGAGGDTQYF. The CDR3 nucleotides are TGCGCCAGCAGCCCCTGGTCCGGAGCGGGAGGGGATACGCAGTATTTT.

This clonotype has a handful of counts. The chain combines TRBV9 with TRBJ2-1, with TRBD2 matching 8 bases. Germline-derived CDR1 and CDR2 are SGDLS and YYNGEE. V shed 3 bases, J shed 1 base, and the junction held 3 bases outside the gene matches. The CDR3 is made up of 15 amino acids. The CDR3 DNA is TGTGCCAGCAGCGAACTAGCGGAATCCTACAATGAGCAGTTCTTC. Translated: CASSELAESYNEQFF.

This clonotype was picked up a small number of times. The V gene is TRBV28, the J gene TRBJ2-7; tentative D call: TRBD2 (6 bases). CDR1 is MDHEN, CDR2 SYDVKM, per germline. The CDR3 consists of 15 residues. The ends were cut back, 3 bases at V and 2 bases at J, with 14 bases in the middle. CDR3 bases: TGTGCCAGCAGTTTCCTAGCGTCAGGAACCTACGAGCAGTACTTC. It encodes CASSFLASGTYEQYF.

In this sample, this clonotype turned up a few times. V is TRBV25-1 and J is TRBJ2-7; D remains ambiguous. Trimming left V 3 bases short and J 2 bases short, with 14 bases between. CDR1 is MGHDK and CDR2 is SYGVNS in the germline V gene. The CDR3 has 15 amino acids. CDR3 nucleotides: TGTGCCAGCAGTGACGGTCGGCAAATAACCTACGAGCAGTACTTC. It encodes CASSDGRQITYEQYF.

This chain links TRBV7-2 with TRBJ2-1; 8 positions agree with TRBD2. Germline assignment: CDR1 SGHTA and CDR2 FQGNSA. This CDR3 is built from 17 residues. Unmatched junction bases numbered 20, after V lost 8 bases and J lost 8 bases. The CDR3 nucleotides read TGTGCCAGCTATTGGGGCATAGCGGGAATAAGGGGCGATGAGCAGTTCTTC. Translated, it gives CASYWGIAGIRGDEQFF.

This clonotype was detected only a few times. The chain has TRBV7-8 and TRBJ2-7; D may be TRBD1 (5 bases). Trimming shortened V by 7 bases and J by 4 bases, and 20 bases separated the two germline ends. In germline, CDR1 is SGHVS, CDR2 FQNEAQ. The CDR3 has 15 residues. DNA for the CDR3: TGTGCCAGCACCTTCAGGGCCGGCCACGATTACGAGCAGTACTTC. Encoded protein: CASTFRAGHDYEQYF.

This clonotype was seen only a few times. This chain connects TRBV7-2 to TRBJ1-3, with D possibly matching TRBD1 (6 bases). Trimming cost V 1 base and J 0 bases, with 10 bases left between them. Germline V gene lookup returns CDR1 SGHTA and CDR2 FQGNSA. This CDR3 spans 16 amino acids. The DNA for the CDR3 is TGTGCCAGCAGCTTAGGCGGGACAAACTCTGGAAACACCATATATTTT. Translating gives CASSLGGTNSGNTIYF.